This paragraph reports one TCR beta chain. These data originate in a study of T-cell reconstitution after alpha-beta-depleted transplantation in children. The trim removed 8 bases at V and 5 bases at J, leaving 10 bases unmatched. The CDR3 extends over 14 amino acids. The V gene's germline CDR1 is SGDLS and CDR2 YYNGEE. For TCRbeta, the library was prepared with unique molecular identifiers. TCRdb processed the PCR reads anew with MiXCR; each CDR3 protein has one entry. Here the sample spans about 200,000 distinct CDR3 sequences, 13% to 15% being singletons. The clonotype originates from a human donor who donated a stem cell graft to a child with acute lymphoblastic leukemia. The specimen was PBMCs from the stem cell graft donor, collected from the stem cell graft. The rearrangement uses TRBV9 and TRBJ2-5, with 9 bases that match TRBD2. The CDR3 spells CARNRAGGGETQYF. The CDR3 DNA sequence: TGTGCCAGGAACCGAGCGGGAGGCGGGGAGACCCAGTACTTC.